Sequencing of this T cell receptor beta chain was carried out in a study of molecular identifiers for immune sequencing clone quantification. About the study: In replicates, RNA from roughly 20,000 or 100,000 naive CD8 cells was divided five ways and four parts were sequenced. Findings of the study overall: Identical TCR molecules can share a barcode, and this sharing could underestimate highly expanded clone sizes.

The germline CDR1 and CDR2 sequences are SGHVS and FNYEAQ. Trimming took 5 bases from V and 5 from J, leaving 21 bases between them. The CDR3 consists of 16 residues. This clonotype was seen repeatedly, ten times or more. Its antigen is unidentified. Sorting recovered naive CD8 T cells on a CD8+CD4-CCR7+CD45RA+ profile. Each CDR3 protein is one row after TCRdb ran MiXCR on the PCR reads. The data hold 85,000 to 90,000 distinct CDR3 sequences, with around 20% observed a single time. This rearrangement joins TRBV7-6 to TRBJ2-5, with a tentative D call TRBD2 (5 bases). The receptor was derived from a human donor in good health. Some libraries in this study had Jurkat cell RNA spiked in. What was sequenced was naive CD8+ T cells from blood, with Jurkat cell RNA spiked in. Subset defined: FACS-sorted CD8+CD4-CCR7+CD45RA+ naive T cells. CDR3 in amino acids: CASSPFAGPTAETQYF. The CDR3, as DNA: TGTGCCAGCAGCCCCTTCGCGGGCCCCACTGCGGAGACCCAGTACTTC. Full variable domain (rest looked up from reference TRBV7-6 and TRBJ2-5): GAGVSQSPRYKVTKRGQDVALRCDPISGHVSLYWYRQALGQGPEFLTYFNYEAQQDKSGLPNDRFSAERPEGSISTLTIQRTEQRDSAMYRCASSPFAGPTAETQYFGPGTRLLVL.